The 26 T cell receptor beta chains reported below all come from one sample, sequenced in a study of shared clonotypes between healthy human individuals. Only in-frame clones appear in the TCRdb table, and some are missing; sequencing was by immunoSEQ multiplex PCR. Of approximately 320,000 clones detected, around 67% appear once; the ten largest clones hold about a tenth. Sequencing was performed on memory CD4+ T cells sorted from blood. Subset described: CD45RA-negative fraction. These receptor sequences come from a man in his thirties or forties in good health.

The chain recombines TRBV5-1 with TRBJ2-7; a weak D match, TRBD1 (5 bases). The length of the CDR3 is 16 residues. The V gene's germline CDR1 is SGHRS and CDR2 YFSETQ. Trimming cost V 2 bases and J 0 bases, with 15 bases left between them. The CDR3 DNA is TGCGCCAGCAGCTTCTTGTCACAGGATAACTCCTACGAGCAGTACTTC. It is translated as CASSFLSQDNSYEQYF.

The V and J genes are TRBV5-1 and TRBJ2-1, with D possibly being TRBD2 (5 bases). V lost 5 bases, J lost 9 bases, and 18 bases lay in between. This CDR3 contains 14 residues. Looked up from germline, CDR1 is SGHRS and CDR2 is YFSETQ. In DNA, the CDR3 is TGCGCCAGCAGACAACACGGACTGAGGGCTGAGCAGTTCTTC. Encoded protein: CASRQHGLRAEQFF. Full variable domain (missing parts from reference TRBV5-1 and TRBJ2-1): KAGVTQTPRYLIKTRGQQVTLSCSPISGHRSVSWYQQTPGQGLQFLFEYFSETQRNKGNFPGRFSGRQFSNSRSEMNVSTLELGDSALYLCASRQHGLRAEQFFGPGTRLTVL.

The chain carries TRBV13 and TRBJ2-7; 7 bases align to TRBD1. V lost 2 bases and J lost 3; bases outside the gene matches: 4. Germline V gene sequence: CDR1 PRHDT, CDR2 FYEKMQ (reference sequence). The CDR3 contains 14 residues. The CDR3 DNA follows: TGTGCCAGCAGCTTAAGAGACAGGGACTACGAGCAGTACTTC. This translates into CASSLRDRDYEQYF.

This clone was counted a few times. V is TRBV20-1 and J is TRBJ2-7, with unresolved D. V was pared by 6 bases and J by 1 base, with 7 bases between. CDR3 size: 11 residues. The V gene's germline CDR1 is DFQATT and CDR2 SNEGSKA (reference sequence). CDR3 DNA: TGCAGTGCGGGTGGGTCCTACGAGCAGTACTTC. Amino acid sequence: CSAGGSYEQYF.

This clone was observed many times. The rearrangement links TRBV11-2 to TRBJ2-4; no reliable D call. The germline V gene encodes CDR1 SGHAT and CDR2 FQNNGV. The CDR3 is made up of 16 amino acids. V lost 4 bases to trimming and J lost 0 bases, with 13 bases between them. CDR3 loop: CASSSRMGLAKNIQYF. CDR3 in DNA: TGTGCCAGCAGCTCTCGAATGGGTCTAGCCAAAAACATTCAGTACTTC.

This clone appeared once. The V and J genes are TRBV7-8 and TRBJ1-1, with unresolved D. The CDR3 extends over 16 amino acids. Germline V CDR1 and CDR2: SGHVS, FQNEAQ. V was clipped by 5 bases and J by 1 base, with 17 bases between them. The CDR3: CASSPMVQLANTEAFF. The CDR3 bases are TGTGCCAGCAGCCCCATGGTCCAACTAGCGAACACTGAAGCTTTCTTT.

In the case of this clone: The junction departs from germline at one end; a sequencing error may be responsible. The J gene is TRBJ2-5, the V gene TRBV7-7; 8 nucleotides align to TRBD2. The CDR3 has 14 residues. CDR1 is SSHAT, CDR2 FNYEAQ, per germline (reference sequence). CDR3 sequence reads: CASSLSGSQETQYF. The CDR3 bases are TGTGCTAGCAGCCTCAGCGGGAGTCAAGAGACCCAGTACTTC.

J is TRBJ1-1 and V is TRBV30; D is unresolved. The CDR3 runs to 14 residues. The V gene's germline CDR1 is GTSNPN and CDR2 SVGIG (reference sequence). The V and J ends lost 2 bases and 4 bases respectively, with 14 bases between them. CDR3 DNA sequence: TGTGCCTGGAGTATCATAGTAGAGGGCACTGAAGCTTTCTTT. Its translation is CAWSIIVEGTEAFF.

V usage is TRBV30 and J usage is TRBJ1-1; D unresolved. With 2 bases removed from V and 10 bases from J, the gap between germline ends came to 11 bases. CDR3 size: 11 residues. Germline lookup yields CDR1 GTSNPN and CDR2 SVGIG (reference sequence). CDR3: CAWSPLYGAFF. CDR3 nucleotide sequence: TGTGCCTGGAGTCCCCTGTATGGAGCTTTCTTT.

The gene calls are TRBV7-3 and TRBJ2-1, with D possibly being TRBD1 (5 bases). Germline V gene lookup returns CDR1 SGHTA and CDR2 FQGTGA. This CDR3 has 15 residues. Trimming stripped 5 bases from V and 8 bases from J, with 19 bases between. The CDR3 DNA follows: TGTGCCAGCAGCGCCAACCCCAGCCTAGGGGATGAGCAGTTCTTC. Protein sequence: CASSANPSLGDEQFF. Variable domain in full (rest from reference TRBV7-3 and TRBJ2-1): GAGVSQTPSNKVTEKGKYVELRCDPISGHTALYWYRQSLGQGPEFLIYFQGTGAADDSGLPNDRFFAVRPEGSVSTLKIQRTERGDSAVYLCASSANPSLGDEQFFGPGTRLTVL.

Concerning this clone: With a far larger clone one base away, a read error is the likely cause. The chain carries TRBV18 and TRBJ2-2; D unclear. CDR3 size: 14 residues. Per germline, CDR1 KGHSH and CDR2 LQKENI. The CDR3 nucleotides are TGTGCCGGCTCACCTAATACAGCCACCGGGGAGCTGTTTTTT. Translated: CAGSPNTATGELFF.

This clone occurred a few times. This CDR3 reads CASSPWGLNTGELFF. Here the CDR3 DNA reads TGCGCCAGCAGCCCCTGGGGGCTGAACACCGGGGAGCTGTTTTTT. V usage is TRBV5-1 and J usage is TRBJ2-2, with D perhaps TRBD1 (6 bases). This CDR3 is built from 15 residues. Looked up from germline, CDR1 is SGHRS and CDR2 is YFSETQ. The V end was cut by 4 bases, the J end by 1 base, with 11 bases between.

The chain uses TRBV10-3 and TRBJ2-3, with TRBD2 identical over 13 bases. The germline gives CDR1 ENHRY, CDR2 SYGVKD. V was pared by 9 bases and J by 9 bases, with 12 bases of the junction left unmatched. The CDR3 extends over 15 amino acids. The CDR3: CAITGTSGAEGTQYF. CDR3 in DNA: TGTGCCATTACCGGGACTAGCGGGGCGGAGGGGACGCAGTATTTT.

On this clone itself: This CDR3 is also generated by other DNA sequences in the sample. This chain uses TRBV5-4 with TRBJ2-5; 7 nucleotides line up with TRBD1. This CDR3 has 13 residues. Germline assignment: CDR1 SGHNT and CDR2 YYREEE (reference sequence). V shed 1 base and J 5 bases; nucleotides not matched to a gene: 2. The CDR3 spells CASSLTGAETQYF. The CDR3 nucleotides read TGTGCCAGCAGCTTGACAGGGGCGGAGACCCAGTACTTC.

The rearrangement joins TRBV25-1 to TRBJ2-2; TRBD2 aligns across 10 bases. After removal of 4 bases from V and 4 bases from J, the junction contained 3 bases not matched to a gene. Germline V gene lookup returns CDR1 MGHDK and CDR2 SYGVNS. This CDR3 has 15 amino acids. The CDR3 spells CASSVAGGVTGELFF. CDR3 nucleotide sequence: TGTGCCAGCAGTGTAGCGGGAGGCGTCACCGGGGAGCTGTTTTTT.

The rearrangement links TRBV15 to TRBJ2-1; D perhaps matches TRBD2 (6 bases). This CDR3 contains 15 residues. Trimming removed 5 bases at V and 5 bases at J, with 16 bases between. The germline gives CDR1 LNHNV, CDR2 YYDKDF (reference sequence). CDR3 sequence: CATSSPGRKDNEQFF. In DNA form, the CDR3 reads TGTGCCACCAGCTCCCCAGGGAGGAAAGACAATGAGCAGTTCTTC.

V and J are TRBV27 and TRBJ2-3; TRBD2 matches 8 bases. The CDR3 covers 15 residues. Germline V gene sequence: CDR1 MNHEY, CDR2 SMNVEV (reference sequence). Trimming removed 5 bases from V and 3 bases from J; junction bases left unmatched: 7. The CDR3 spells CASSLGTRGTDTQYF. The CDR3 nucleotides are TGTGCCAGCAGTCTCGGGACTAGAGGAACAGATACGCAGTATTTT.

The chain is built from TRBV5-1 and TRBJ2-3; TRBD2 agrees at 11 bases. Germline CDR1 is SGHRS and CDR2 is YFSETQ. V was clipped by 2 bases and J by 1 base; unmatched bases: 6. The CDR3 covers 17 residues. This CDR3 is CASSLELAGVGTDTQYF. The CDR3 region has the DNA TGCGCCAGCAGCTTAGAACTAGCGGGAGTGGGCACAGATACGCAGTATTTT.

The chain joins TRBV5-4 to TRBJ2-7, with 8 bases fitting TRBD2. Germline loops: CDR1 SGHNT, CDR2 YYREEE (reference sequence). The CDR3 runs 15 residues. Trimming at V came to 1 base and at J to 7 bases, leaving 10 bases not matched to a gene. The CDR3 DNA reads TGTGCCAGCAGCTTGTCGACGGGAGGGCCTAGGGAGCAGTACTTC. Its protein is CASSLSTGGPREQYF.

This clone was detected once. The chain couples TRBV7-9 to TRBJ2-4; 7 bases align to TRBD1. Germline V gives CDR1 SEHNR, CDR2 FQNEAQ (reference sequence). The CDR3 has 17 amino acids. Trimming cost V 3 bases and J 0 bases; bases outside gene matches: 8. The CDR3 DNA reads as TGTGCCAGCAGCTTCGGACAGGCTCCTCTAGCCAAAAACATTCAGTACTTC. Protein: CASSFGQAPLAKNIQYF.

The genes are TRBV7-2 and TRBJ2-7; D unresolved. Germline CDR1 is SGHTA and CDR2 is FQGNSA. Trimming took off 4 bases at V and 3 bases at J, with 7 bases between the two ends. This CDR3 is 12 amino acids long. This CDR3 reads CASSSNSYEQYF. CDR3 nucleotides: TGTGCCAGCAGCTCAAACAGCTACGAGCAGTACTTC. Complete variable domain (other parts from reference TRBV7-2 and TRBJ2-7): GAGVSQSPSNKVTEKGKDVELRCDPISGHTALYWYRQSLGQGLEFLIYFQGNSAPDKSGLPSDRFSAERTGGSVSTLTIQRTQQEDSAVYLCASSSNSYEQYFGPGTRLTVT.

The rearrangement uses TRBV29-1 and TRBJ2-1; D possibly corresponds to TRBD1 (5 bases). Trimming took off 0 bases at V and 10 bases at J, with 10 bases between the two ends. CDR1 and CDR2 (germline): SQVTM, ANQGSEA. The CDR3 is 12 amino acids. The CDR3 DNA reads as TGCAGCGTTGAAGACCAGGGAAGCGAGCAGTTCTTC. Its protein is CSVEDQGSEQFF.

This clone is a singleton in its sample. The genes are TRBV14 and TRBJ2-1; 12 bases align to TRBD1. Trimming took 4 bases from V and 10 from J; bases not matched to a gene: 8. This CDR3 contains 15 residues. The germline V gene encodes CDR1 SGHDN and CDR2 FVKESK. CDR3 sequence (DNA): TGTGCCAGCAGCCGACAGGGACAGGGGGCAAGGGAGCAGTTCTTC. This sequence encodes CASSRQGQGAREQFF.

The chain couples TRBV29-1 to TRBJ1-3; 9 nucleotides agree with TRBD1. After removal of 4 bases from V and 2 bases from J, the junction contained 6 bases not matched to a gene. CDR3 length: 15 residues. The V gene's germline CDR1 is SQVTM and CDR2 ANQGSEA. The CDR3 here is CSVVSGQGTGNTIYF. The DNA of the CDR3 is TGCAGCGTTGTTTCAGGACAGGGGACTGGAAACACCATATATTTT.

The V and J genes are TRBV5-8 and TRBJ1-6; D ambiguous. The CDR3 is 13 residues long. V lost 0 bases, J lost 9 bases, and 7 bases lay in between. Germline values: CDR1 SGHTS, CDR2 YDEGEE. The CDR3 DNA sequence: TGTGCCAGCAGCTTGGCCCTAGGTTCACCCCTCCACTTT. Protein product: CASSLALGSPLHF.

This clone has only a few counts. The chain is built from TRBV27 and TRBJ2-2; 9 nucleotides match TRBD2. The CDR3 contains 16 residues. The junction had 5 bases not matched to a gene; V was cut back by 2 bases and J by 4 bases. Germline CDR1 reads MNHEY; CDR2 reads SMNVEV (reference sequence). The CDR3 here is CASSLKAGGSTGELFF. The CDR3 DNA reads TGTGCCAGCAGTTTAAAAGCGGGAGGTAGCACCGGGGAGCTGTTTTTT.